The rows below give T cell receptor beta chains drawn from one sample of a study of blood T cell repertoires in COVID-19. The assay was immunoSEQ multiplex PCR, and TCRdb's table has in-frame clones only and misses some. The repertoire holds approximately 300,000 clones, with 90% as singletons. The specimen was PBMCs or T cells enriched from blood (not recorded which). These receptors all stem from a young woman with acute COVID-19. Each CDR3 is given with its conserved first and last residue. The order of the fields is V gene, J gene, clone size, D gene, CDR3 length, CDR3 protein, CDR3 DNA. D genes are given only for firm matches. The listing skips clone size in some rows; elsewhere it reads once, few, many or a size class.

v_call: TRBV27; j_call: TRBJ2-7; clone_size: NA; d_call: NA; cdr3_length: 12; cdr3_aa: CASSSSSYEQYF; cdr3_nt: TGTGCCAGCTCATCGAGCTCCTACGAGCAGTACTTC
v_call: TRBV5-1; j_call: TRBJ2-2; clone_size: NA; d_call: TRBD2; cdr3_length: 15; cdr3_aa: CASSLVAGATGELFF; cdr3_nt: TGCGCCAGCAGCTTGGTAGCGGGAGCCACCGGGGAGCTGTTTTTT
v_call: TRBV7-9; j_call: TRBJ2-7; clone_size: NA; d_call: TRBD2; cdr3_length: 18; cdr3_aa: CASSSSLGGRAAGYEQYF; cdr3_nt: TGTGCCAGCAGCTCCTCCTTGGGCGGGAGGGCAGCGGGCTACGAGCAGTACTTC
v_call: TRBV2; j_call: TRBJ2-7; clone_size: NA; d_call: TRBD2; cdr3_length: 14; cdr3_aa: CASSPQGLAGEQYF; cdr3_nt: TGTGCCAGCAGTCCTCAGGGACTAGCGGGCGAGCAGTACTTC
v_call: TRBV28; j_call: TRBJ1-4; clone_size: NA; d_call: NA; cdr3_length: 13; cdr3_aa: CATVTPAGEKLFF; cdr3_nt: TGTGCCACCGTCACCCCGGCGGGAGAAAAACTGTTTTTT
v_call: TRBV10-2; j_call: TRBJ2-7; clone_size: NA; d_call: TRBD2; cdr3_length: 15; cdr3_aa: CASSSRTSLFYEQYF; cdr3_nt: TGCGCCAGCAGCTCCAGGACTAGTCTGTTCTACGAGCAGTACTTC
v_call: TRBV9; j_call: TRBJ2-3; clone_size: few; d_call: NA; cdr3_length: 16; cdr3_aa: CASSAPSVGGADTQYF; cdr3_nt: TGTGCCAGCAGCGCCCCTAGCGTTGGAGGAGCAGATACGCAGTATTTT
v_call: TRBV28; j_call: TRBJ2-7; clone_size: NA; d_call: NA; cdr3_length: 13; cdr3_aa: CASSPGISYEQYF; cdr3_nt: TGTGCCAGTAGTCCGGGGATCTCCTACGAGCAGTACTTC
v_call: TRBV24-1; j_call: TRBJ2-1; clone_size: NA; d_call: TRBD2; cdr3_length: 16; cdr3_aa: CATSDSSGGRYNEQFF; cdr3_nt: TGTGCCACCAGTGACTCGAGCGGGGGCCGTTACAATGAGCAGTTCTTC
v_call: TRBV28; j_call: TRBJ2-2; clone_size: NA; d_call: TRBD1; cdr3_length: 15; cdr3_aa: CASSPLGQGGGELFF; cdr3_nt: TGTGCCAGCAGCCCGCTGGGACAGGGGGGCGGGGAGCTGTTTTTT
v_call: TRBV27; j_call: TRBJ2-3; clone_size: few; d_call: NA; cdr3_length: 13; cdr3_aa: CASSPTWTDTQYF; cdr3_nt: TGTGCCAGCAGTCCCACTTGGACAGATACGCAGTATTTT
v_call: TRBV19; j_call: TRBJ1-2; clone_size: NA; d_call: NA; cdr3_length: 14; cdr3_aa: CASSFRGMNYGYTF; cdr3_nt: TGTGCCAGTAGTTTCCGCGGGATGAACTATGGCTACACCTTC
v_call: TRBV28; j_call: TRBJ1-5; clone_size: NA; d_call: TRBD1; cdr3_length: 16; cdr3_aa: CASSLRGDYSNQPQHF; cdr3_nt: TGTGCCAGCAGTCTCAGGGGGGATTATAGCAATCAGCCCCAGCATTTT
v_call: TRBV27; j_call: TRBJ2-7; clone_size: NA; d_call: NA; cdr3_length: 14; cdr3_aa: CASSFTGSSYEQYF; cdr3_nt: TGTGCCAGCAGTTTTACAGGGAGCTCCTACGAGCAGTACTTC
v_call: TRBV28; j_call: TRBJ1-2; clone_size: few; d_call: NA; cdr3_length: 12; cdr3_aa: CASSLAGYGYTF; cdr3_nt: TGTGCCAGCAGTTTGGCAGGGTATGGCTACACCTTC
v_call: TRBV20-1; j_call: TRBJ1-2; clone_size: NA; d_call: NA; cdr3_length: 11; cdr3_aa: CSAWRENGYTF; cdr3_nt: TGCAGTGCTTGGCGGGAGAATGGCTACACCTTC
v_call: TRBV5-1; j_call: TRBJ2-3; clone_size: NA; d_call: TRBD2; cdr3_length: 17; cdr3_aa: CASSLAPSGRSTDTQYF; cdr3_nt: TGCGCCAGCAGCTTGGCCCCTAGCGGGAGGAGCACAGATACGCAGTATTTT
v_call: TRBV6-5; j_call: TRBJ1-5; clone_size: NA; d_call: NA; cdr3_length: 15; cdr3_aa: CASSYSASGNQPQHF; cdr3_nt: TGTGCCAGCAGTTACAGCGCTTCGGGCAATCAGCCCCAGCATTTT
v_call: TRBV27; j_call: TRBJ2-7; clone_size: NA; d_call: NA; cdr3_length: 13; cdr3_aa: CASSLLESYEQYF; cdr3_nt: TGTGCCAGCAGCCTCTTAGAGTCCTACGAGCAGTACTTC
v_call: TRBV29-1; j_call: TRBJ2-7; clone_size: NA; d_call: TRBD2; cdr3_length: 14; cdr3_aa: CSVEGRGSSYEQYF; cdr3_nt: TGCAGCGTTGAAGGTCGCGGGAGTTCTTACGAGCAGTACTTC
v_call: TRBV7-9; j_call: TRBJ2-7; clone_size: NA; d_call: TRBD2; cdr3_length: 16; cdr3_aa: CASSASGGYGLYEQYF; cdr3_nt: TGTGCCAGCAGCGCCTCGGGAGGGTACGGCCTTTACGAGCAGTACTTC
v_call: TRBV9; j_call: TRBJ1-3; clone_size: NA; d_call: NA; cdr3_length: 16; cdr3_aa: CASSVDRRTHGNTIYF; cdr3_nt: TGTGCCAGCAGCGTAGATCGCAGGACTCACGGAAACACCATATATTTT
v_call: TRBV28; j_call: TRBJ1-5; clone_size: NA; d_call: NA; cdr3_length: 15; cdr3_aa: CASSLSVASNQPQHF; cdr3_nt: TGTGCCAGCAGCTTAAGTGTAGCATCAAATCAGCCCCAGCATTTT
v_call: TRBV5-6; j_call: TRBJ1-2; clone_size: NA; d_call: TRBD1; cdr3_length: 15; cdr3_aa: CASSLGAGGPYGYTF; cdr3_nt: TGTGCCAGCAGCTTAGGCGCAGGGGGCCCCTATGGCTACACCTTC
v_call: TRBV6-5; j_call: TRBJ2-7; clone_size: few; d_call: NA; cdr3_length: 14; cdr3_aa: CASSYRERAYEQYF; cdr3_nt: TGTGCCAGCAGTTACAGGGAGAGGGCCTACGAGCAGTACTTC
v_call: TRBV6-5; j_call: TRBJ1-4; clone_size: once; d_call: NA; cdr3_length: 15; cdr3_aa: CASSTYREGGEKLFF; cdr3_nt: TGTGCCAGCAGTACATACAGGGAAGGGGGTGAAAAACTGTTTTTT
v_call: TRBV28; j_call: TRBJ1-2; clone_size: NA; d_call: NA; cdr3_length: 14; cdr3_aa: CASSSSGHLYGYTF; cdr3_nt: TGTGCCAGCAGTTCCTCCGGACACCTTTATGGCTACACCTTC
v_call: TRBV12-3/TRBV12-4; j_call: TRBJ2-2; clone_size: NA; d_call: TRBD2; cdr3_length: 11; cdr3_aa: CASRGTTQLFF; cdr3_nt: TGTGCCAGCAGGGGGACTACCCAGCTGTTTTTT
v_call: TRBV12-3/TRBV12-4; j_call: TRBJ1-1; clone_size: NA; d_call: NA; cdr3_length: 12; cdr3_aa: CASSPSGTEAFF; cdr3_nt: TGTGCCAGTTCGCCTTCGGGGACTGAAGCTTTCTTT
v_call: TRBV21-1; j_call: TRBJ1-1; clone_size: NA; d_call: NA; cdr3_length: 16; cdr3_aa: CASSKALCGENTEAFF; cdr3_nt: TGTGCCAGCAGCAAAGCGCTTTGCGGGGAGAACACTGAAGCTTTCTTT
v_call: TRBV5-5; j_call: TRBJ2-7; clone_size: NA; d_call: TRBD2; cdr3_length: 15; cdr3_aa: CASSLGLAGAYEQYF; cdr3_nt: TGTGCCAGCAGCCTGGGACTAGCGGGAGCCTACGAGCAGTACTTC
v_call: TRBV28; j_call: TRBJ2-1; clone_size: NA; d_call: NA; cdr3_length: 15; cdr3_aa: CASSSTGTRVNEQFF; cdr3_nt: TGTGCCAGCAGCTCCACAGGGACCCGGGTCAATGAGCAGTTCTTC
v_call: TRBV23-1; j_call: TRBJ1-1; clone_size: NA; d_call: NA; cdr3_length: 15; cdr3_aa: CASRTDRRHNTEAFF; cdr3_nt: TGCGCCAGCAGGACCGACAGGCGACATAACACTGAAGCTTTCTTT
v_call: TRBV28; j_call: TRBJ2-1; clone_size: NA; d_call: NA; cdr3_length: 15; cdr3_aa: CASNRAGSSYNEQFF; cdr3_nt: TGTGCCAGCAATAGGGCGGGAAGCTCCTACAATGAGCAGTTCTTC
v_call: TRBV28; j_call: TRBJ1-2; clone_size: NA; d_call: TRBD1; cdr3_length: 15; cdr3_aa: CASSPYRGRDYGYTF; cdr3_nt: TGTGCCAGCAGTCCCTACAGGGGGCGCGACTATGGCTACACCTTC
v_call: TRBV7-6; j_call: TRBJ2-7; clone_size: NA; d_call: NA; cdr3_length: 10; cdr3_aa: CASSFFEQYF; cdr3_nt: TGTGCCAGCAGCTTCTTCGAGCAGTACTTC
v_call: TRBV6-6; j_call: TRBJ1-1; clone_size: once; d_call: TRBD1; cdr3_length: 15; cdr3_aa: CASSLTGGWGTEAFF; cdr3_nt: TGTGCCAGCAGTCTAACAGGGGGCTGGGGCACTGAAGCTTTCTTT
v_call: TRBV10-1; j_call: TRBJ2-7; clone_size: NA; d_call: NA; cdr3_length: 13; cdr3_aa: CASSEEGVDEQYF; cdr3_nt: TGCGCCAGCAGTGAGGAGGGGGTGGACGAGCAGTACTTC